A single T cell receptor (beta chain) is shown here with its context. The data were taken from a study of OX40 agonist ivuxolimab in advanced cancers. Study as a whole: Having had anti-PD-1, anti-PD-L1 or anti-CTLA-4 therapy before was allowed, and more than 35% had some.

The germline V gene encodes CDR1 MNHNY and CDR2 SVGAGI (reference sequence). V was clipped by 0 bases and J by 5 bases, with 12 bases between them. The CDR3 is 15 residues long. Clones were sequenced by immunoSEQ multiplex PCR, and TCRdb holds only the in-frame ones, with some missing. The profile covers just under 100,000 clones, with roughly 95% appearing a single time and more than 0.15% taken by the ten largest. This receptor was identified in an adult with an advanced solid tumor such as melanoma, head and neck, liver or kidney cancer. This specimen was CD4+ or CD8+ T cells sorted from blood, taken in a trial of the OX40 agonist ivuxolimab. V usage is TRBV6-6 and J usage is TRBJ2-3, with a tentative D call TRBD2 (6 bases). CDR3 coding DNA: TGTGCCAGCAGTTACTCGTTGGCTAGCGTAGATACGCAGTATTTT. The encoded protein is CASSYSLASVDTQYF.